A selection of T cell receptor beta chains follows, all from one sample in a study of human versus mouse CDR3 diversity and MHC coevolution. Sequencing used immunoSEQ multiplex PCR; TCRdb keeps in-frame clones, though not all of them. The sample records about 60,000 clones, around 94% being singletons. Material: naive CD4+ T cells from blood. These receptor sequences come from a person between 60 and 69 years old in good health. Both conserved end residues are part of each CDR3. A D gene is named only where the DNA matches it firmly. The size of a clone is reported for some rows only, either as once, few or many, or as a class for expanded clones.

clone_size,j_call,v_call,d_call,cdr3_nt,cdr3_aa
NA,TRBJ2-1,TRBV7-3,TRBD2,TGTGCCAGCAGCCAAAGACTAGCGGGAGCGGATGAGCAGTTCTTC,CASSQRLAGADEQFF
NA,TRBJ1-1,TRBV9,NA,TGTGCCAGCAGCGGTTCAGCGTTCCCGGACACTGAAGCTTTCTTT,CASSGSAFPDTEAFF
NA,TRBJ2-2,TRBV15,NA,TGTGCCACCAGCAGAGGGGGGGGCGGACCCACCGGGGAGCTGTTTTTT,CATSRGGGGPTGELFF
NA,TRBJ1-4,TRBV14,NA,TGTGCCAGCAGCCCGGGGGGGCATGAAAAACTGTTTTTT,CASSPGGHEKLFF
NA,TRBJ2-5,TRBV13,TRBD2,TGTGCCAGCAGTCGAGGGAGGGCGGGAGTGGTAGAGACCCAGTACTTC,CASSRGRAGVVETQYF
NA,TRBJ2-1,TRBV29-1,TRBD2,TGCAGCGGAACAAGACTAGCGGGAGTGGATGAGCAGTTCTTC,CSGTRLAGVDEQFF
NA,TRBJ2-5,TRBV25-1,TRBD2,TGTGCCAGCAGTGAGGCTAGCGGTAGACAAGAGACCCAGTACTTC,CASSEASGRQETQYF
NA,TRBJ2-1,TRBV5-4,NA,TGTGCCAGCAGCTTGGTAGTTAGCTCCTACAATGAGCAGTTCTTC,CASSLVVSSYNEQFF
NA,TRBJ2-3,TRBV5-1,NA,TGCGCCAGCAGCTTGGGAGGGGGAATCACAGATACGCAGTATTTT,CASSLGGGITDTQYF
once,TRBJ1-5,TRBV2,TRBD1,TGTGCCAGCAGTGGACAGGGGTTGAAGGATCAGCCCCAGCATTTT,CASSGQGLKDQPQHF
NA,TRBJ2-1,TRBV5-4,NA,TGTGCCAGCAGCCTATCTCGCGGGCGTACTCTGGATGAGCAGTTCTTC,CASSLSRGRTLDEQFF
NA,TRBJ1-1,TRBV25-1,NA,TGTGCCAGCAGTGAGGTCGGGCAGCGGTATTTCTTT,CASSEVGQRYFF
once,TRBJ2-2,TRBV7-3,NA,TGTGCCAGCAGCTCCGGGACTGAGAACACCGGGGAGCTGTTTTTT,CASSSGTENTGELFF
NA,TRBJ2-3,TRBV2,TRBD2,TGTGCCAGCAGTGAACTTCGGGGGGAAACAGATACGCAGTATTTT,CASSELRGETDTQYF
NA,TRBJ2-5,TRBV5-8,NA,TGTGCCAGCAGCTTGGCCACTCTCTCCGGTTTCCAAGAGACCCAGTACTTC,CASSLATLSGFQETQYF
NA,TRBJ2-3,TRBV27,NA,TGTGCCAGCAGTTTCGAGGTTAGCACAGATACGCAGTATTTT,CASSFEVSTDTQYF
NA,TRBJ1-1,TRBV18,NA,TGTGCCAGCTCACCTACTCCGACAGAAAACACTGAAGCTTTCTTT,CASSPTPTENTEAFF
once,TRBJ1-5,TRBV19,TRBD1,TGTGCCAGTGGGGGACAGAGTTTGTATCAGCCCCAGCATTTT,CASGGQSLYQPQHF
NA,TRBJ2-7,TRBV19,TRBD2,TGTGCCAGTAGTACCAGATTCGGTAGCGGGAGCAACGAGCAGTACTTC,CASSTRFGSGSNEQYF
NA,TRBJ2-7,TRBV5-5,TRBD2,TGTGCCAGCAGCACGACTAGCGGGAGTTACGAGCAGTACTTC,CASSTTSGSYEQYF
NA,TRBJ1-1,TRBV19,NA,TGTGCCAGTAGTAGGGCGACAGGAGTGAACACTGAAGCTTTCTTT,CASSRATGVNTEAFF
NA,TRBJ2-3,TRBV7-9,TRBD2,TGTGCCAGCAGTCCCGGACTAGCGGAAAATACGCAGTATTTT,CASSPGLAENTQYF
NA,TRBJ1-1,TRBV6-5,TRBD1,TGTGCCAGCAGTTACGGGACAGGTAAAGCTTTCTTT,CASSYGTGKAFF
once,TRBJ2-5,TRBV30,TRBD1,TGTGCCTGGGACAGGGTTCGGGAGACCCAGTACTTC,CAWDRVRETQYF
NA,TRBJ1-4,TRBV5-1,NA,TGCGCCAGCAGCTTGGGAGGCGGGCTCGGTAATGAAAAACTGTTTTTT,CASSLGGGLGNEKLFF
NA,TRBJ2-5,TRBV18,TRBD1,TGTGCCAGCTCACCACTTCAGGGGGCGAGAGGAGAGACCCAGTACTTC,CASSPLQGARGETQYF
NA,TRBJ2-1,TRBV7-2,TRBD2,TGTGCCAGCAACACCCCCACTAGCGGGAGTCTGTTCTTC,CASNTPTSGSLFF
NA,TRBJ1-3,TRBV6-1,TRBD1,TGTGCCAGCAGTCAGGGGGCTGTTGGAAACACCATATATTTT,CASSQGAVGNTIYF
NA,TRBJ2-3,TRBV21-1,NA,TGTGCCAGCTCGCGGATGACAGATACGCAGTATTTT,CASSRMTDTQYF
NA,TRBJ2-5,TRBV5-4,TRBD2,TGTGCCAGCAGCTTGGCCAGCGGGAGTTTCCAAGAGACCCAGTACTTC,CASSLASGSFQETQYF
NA,TRBJ2-7,TRBV6-1,NA,TGTGCCAGCAGTATACAGGGTGGGAACTCCTACGAGCAGTACTTC,CASSIQGGNSYEQYF
NA,TRBJ2-3,TRBV7-3,TRBD2,TGTGCCAGCAGCCCACTAGCGGGAGCTACAGATACGCAGTATTTT,CASSPLAGATDTQYF
NA,TRBJ2-2,TRBV5-1,TRBD2,TGCGCCAGCAGCTCCGGGACTAGCTTTACCGGGGAGCTGTTTTTT,CASSSGTSFTGELFF
NA,TRBJ2-1,TRBV5-1,TRBD1,TGCGCCAGCAGCTTGGAGGGACAGGGTTTAGATGAGCAGTTCTTC,CASSLEGQGLDEQFF
NA,TRBJ1-1,TRBV4-2,NA,TGTGCCGGCAGCCAAGGGCGCCCCGGGACATCGGTGACTGAAGCTTTCTTT,CAGSQGRPGTSVTEAFF
NA,TRBJ1-1,TRBV6-1,NA,TGTGCCAGCGAAGGGGCCACTGAAGCTTTCTTT,CASEGATEAFF
NA,TRBJ2-5,TRBV15,NA,TGTGCCACCAGCAGTAATCCCCAAGAGACCCAGTACTTC,CATSSNPQETQYF
NA,TRBJ2-1,TRBV2,NA,TGTGCCAGCAGGGGCGAGGGATACCTACGGAATGAGCAGTTCTTC,CASRGEGYLRNEQFF
NA,TRBJ2-5,TRBV4-1,NA,TGCGCCAGCAGTCTACAGGGACAAGAGACCCAGTACTTC,CASSLQGQETQYF
NA,TRBJ2-2,TRBV9,NA,TGTGCCAGCAGCCTAAGACAAGATCCCGGGGAGCTGTTTTTT,CASSLRQDPGELFF
NA,TRBJ2-7,TRBV7-8,TRBD2,TGTGCCAGCAGCTCCGTTGCGGGAGGGCCTTACGAGCAGTACTTC,CASSSVAGGPYEQYF
NA,TRBJ2-1,TRBV7-3,NA,TGTGCCAGCAGCCCCTCGGTAGCCGAATACAATGAGCAGTTCTTC,CASSPSVAEYNEQFF
NA,TRBJ1-3,TRBV5-6,NA,TGCGCCAGCAGCCCCGGCCTAGACTCTGGAAACACCATATATTTT,CASSPGLDSGNTIYF
NA,TRBJ2-7,TRBV5-4,TRBD2,TGTGCCACTTGGCGCCGGGAGGGCTCCTACGAGCAGTACTTC,CATWRREGSYEQYF
NA,TRBJ2-7,TRBV5-1,NA,TGCGCCAGCAGAAGCTATAGGGGGGGCGTTAGCGACGAGCAGTACTTC,CASRSYRGGVSDEQYF
NA,TRBJ2-2,TRBV19,TRBD2,TGTGCCAGTAGTTCCGGCGGGAGGGGTAGCGGGGAGCTGTTTTTT,CASSSGGRGSGELFF
NA,TRBJ2-1,TRBV7-9,TRBD2,TGTGCCAGCAGCTTAGCGTCGTCGTGGCGGGAGGGCAATGAGCAGTTCTTC,CASSLASSWREGNEQFF
NA,TRBJ2-3,TRBV7-3,TRBD2,TGTGCCAGCAGCTTAAAGCGGAGTACTAGCGGTGATACGCAGTATTTT,CASSLKRSTSGDTQYF
NA,TRBJ1-2,TRBV30,NA,TGTGCCTGGGTAAACTTAGATCCCTATGGCTACACCTTC,CAWVNLDPYGYTF
NA,TRBJ2-3,TRBV5-1,NA,TGCGCCAGCAGCTTGTTAGGAGACCCTAGCACAGATACGCAGTATTTT,CASSLLGDPSTDTQYF
NA,TRBJ1-1,TRBV6-5,TRBD1,TGTGCCAGCAGTCGGGACAGGGAGTTGACTGAAGCTTTCTTT,CASSRDRELTEAFF